Listed here are 4 T cell receptor beta chains from one sample, sequenced in a study of blood T cell repertoires in COVID-19. The protocol was immunoSEQ multiplex PCR, while the TCRdb copy is restricted to in-frame clones and leaves out a portion. Found here are some 97,000 clones, just under 80% of them singletons; the top ten hold approximately 29%. Sample: peripheral blood. These receptors all stem from a man in his 70s with active or convalescent COVID-19.

The chain links TRBV3-1 (or the pseudogene TRBV3-2) to TRBJ1-1; D gene unclear. Per the germline V gene, CDR1 is LGHDT and CDR2 is YNNKEL (reference sequence). V was shortened by 2 bases and J by 2 bases, with 6 bases between the two germline ends. This CDR3 contains 13 residues. CDR3 coding DNA: TGTGCCAGCAGCCAACCGTATAACACTGAAGCTTTCTTT. Amino acids: CASSQPYNTEAFF.

This clone was seen only once. This chain's CDR3 is CASSPTGVFNEKLFF. In DNA, the CDR3 is TGTGCCAGCAGTCCAACAGGAGTCTTCAATGAAAAACTGTTTTTT. The gene calls are TRBV6-5 and TRBJ1-4, with a weak D call TRBD1 (5 bases). The CDR3 length is 15 residues. Trimming removed 5 bases at V and 5 bases at J, with 15 bases between. Germline CDR1 is MNHEY and CDR2 is SVGAGI.

The V call is TRBV9, the J call TRBJ2-1; possible D gene TRBD2, 6 bases. CDR1 is SGDLS and CDR2 is YYNGEE in the germline V gene. There are 16 residues in the CDR3. With 4 bases removed from V and 9 bases from J, the gap between germline ends came to 23 bases. CDR3 sequence: CASSKGGGMGELEQFF. Written as DNA, the CDR3 is TGTGCCAGCAGCAAAGGAGGCGGGATGGGGGAACTTGAGCAGTTCTTC.

In DNA form, the CDR3 reads TGTGCCAGTAGTACAGGGACAGGGGCTGTTTATCAGCCCCAGCATTTT. Its translation is CASSTGTGAVYQPQHF. The rearrangement links TRBV19 to TRBJ1-5; TRBD1 aligns across 10 bases. V lost 4 bases, J lost 5 bases, and 8 bases stayed unmatched. Germline V gene data show CDR1 as LNHDA and CDR2 as SQIVND (reference sequence). This CDR3 region has 16 residues. Full variable domain (remainder filled in from reference TRBV19 and TRBJ1-5): DGGITQSPKYLFRKEGQNVTLSCEQNLNHDAMYWYRQDPGQGLRLIYYSQIVNDFQKGDIAEGYSVSREKKESFPLTVTSAQKNPTAFYLCASSTGTGAVYQPQHFGDGTRLSIL.